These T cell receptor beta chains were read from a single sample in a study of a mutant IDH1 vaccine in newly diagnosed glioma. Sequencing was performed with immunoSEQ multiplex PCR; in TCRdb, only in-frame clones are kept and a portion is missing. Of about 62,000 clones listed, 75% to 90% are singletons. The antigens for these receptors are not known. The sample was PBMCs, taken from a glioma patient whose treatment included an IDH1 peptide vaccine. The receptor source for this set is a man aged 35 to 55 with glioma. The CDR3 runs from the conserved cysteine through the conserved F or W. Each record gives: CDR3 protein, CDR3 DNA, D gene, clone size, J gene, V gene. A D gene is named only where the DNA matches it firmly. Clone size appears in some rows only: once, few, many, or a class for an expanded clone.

CDR3aa: CASSLLVGSYNEQFF
CDR3nt: TGTGCCAGCAGCTTGCTGGTAGGCTCCTACAATGAGCAGTTCTTC
d_gene: .
abundance: .
j_gene: TRBJ2-1
v_gene: TRBV5-6

CDR3aa: CASSQRSRGTDTQYF
CDR3nt: TGCGCCAGCAGCCAAAGGTCGAGAGGCACAGATACGCAGTATTTT
d_gene: .
abundance: .
j_gene: TRBJ2-3
v_gene: TRBV4-3

CDR3aa: CASRPRTGHEKLFF
CDR3nt: TGTGCCAGCAGACCTCGGACAGGGCATGAAAAACTGTTTTTT
d_gene: TRBD1
abundance: .
j_gene: TRBJ1-4
v_gene: TRBV28

CDR3aa: CSARAGETQYF
CDR3nt: TGCAGTGCTAGGGCGGGTGAGACCCAGTACTTC
d_gene: .
abundance: .
j_gene: TRBJ2-5
v_gene: TRBV20-1

CDR3aa: CSVDLLAGGTDTQYF
CDR3nt: TGCAGCGTAGACCTACTAGCGGGGGGCACAGATACGCAGTATTTT
d_gene: TRBD2
abundance: .
j_gene: TRBJ2-3
v_gene: TRBV29-1

CDR3aa: CASSSKLRTDGYTF
CDR3nt: TGTGCCAGCAGTTCTAAACTTCGGACCGATGGCTACACCTTC
d_gene: .
abundance: .
j_gene: TRBJ1-2
v_gene: TRBV5-4

CDR3aa: CASSYMRDGNQPQHF
CDR3nt: TGTGCCAGCAGTTACATGCGGGATGGCAATCAGCCCCAGCATTTT
d_gene: .
abundance: .
j_gene: TRBJ1-5
v_gene: TRBV6-5

CDR3aa: CASSDEGGYTF
CDR3nt: TGTGCCAGCAGCGACGAGGGGGGCTACACCTTC
d_gene: .
abundance: few
j_gene: TRBJ1-2
v_gene: TRBV7-9

CDR3aa: CASSYPTGAPTEAFF
CDR3nt: TGTGCCAGCAGTTACCCCACTGGAGCTCCCACTGAAGCTTTCTTT
d_gene: .
abundance: .
j_gene: TRBJ1-1
v_gene: TRBV28

CDR3aa: CGSPANTEAFF
CDR3nt: TGTGGATCCCCGGCGAACACTGAAGCTTTCTTT
d_gene: .
abundance: .
j_gene: TRBJ1-1
v_gene: TRBV19

CDR3aa: CASSLGQIYGYTF
CDR3nt: TGTGCCAGCAGCTTGGGACAGATTTATGGCTACACCTTC
d_gene: .
abundance: once
j_gene: TRBJ1-2
v_gene: TRBV5-6

CDR3aa: CASSYPGVTNEKLFF
CDR3nt: TGCGCCAGCAGCTACCCGGGGGTAACTAATGAAAAACTGTTTTTT
d_gene: .
abundance: .
j_gene: TRBJ1-4
v_gene: TRBV4-1

CDR3aa: CASSYSNSVNTEAFF
CDR3nt: TGTGCCAGCAGTTACTCGAACAGCGTGAACACTGAAGCTTTCTTT
d_gene: .
abundance: .
j_gene: TRBJ1-1
v_gene: TRBV6-5

CDR3aa: CASRGRDPSGNTIYF
CDR3nt: TGTGCCAGCCGGGGGAGAGATCCCTCTGGAAACACCATATATTTT
d_gene: .
abundance: .
j_gene: TRBJ1-3
v_gene: TRBV28

CDR3aa: CASSQRENTEAFF
CDR3nt: TGTGCCAGCAGTCAGCGGGAGAACACTGAAGCTTTCTTT
d_gene: .
abundance: .
j_gene: TRBJ1-1
v_gene: TRBV27

CDR3aa: CASSLGRQFNTGELFF
CDR3nt: TGTGCCAGCAGCTTGGGGAGACAGTTTAACACCGGGGAGCTGTTTTTT
d_gene: .
abundance: few
j_gene: TRBJ2-2
v_gene: TRBV5-4

CDR3aa: CASSIGQGADTQYF
CDR3nt: TGTGCCAGTAGTATAGGACAGGGGGCAGATACGCAGTATTTT
d_gene: TRBD1
abundance: .
j_gene: TRBJ2-3
v_gene: TRBV19

CDR3aa: CASSRLGGNQPQHF
CDR3nt: TGTGCCAGCAGCAGGTTGGGAGGCAATCAGCCCCAGCATTTT
d_gene: .
abundance: .
j_gene: TRBJ1-5
v_gene: TRBV2

CDR3aa: CASSQDIEVRGVDTEAFF
CDR3nt: TGTGCCAGCAGCCAAGATATAGAGGTCCGGGGGGTCGACACTGAAGCTTTCTTT
d_gene: .
abundance: .
j_gene: TRBJ1-1
v_gene: TRBV4-2

CDR3aa: CAISDRQGAGNTIYF
CDR3nt: TGTGCCATCAGTGACAGGCAGGGGGCTGGAAACACCATATATTTT
d_gene: TRBD1
abundance: .
j_gene: TRBJ1-3
v_gene: TRBV10-3

CDR3aa: CASSLGPEAFF
CDR3nt: TGTGCCAGCAGCCTGGGCCCTGAAGCTTTCTTT
d_gene: .
abundance: .
j_gene: TRBJ1-1
v_gene: TRBV6-6

CDR3aa: CASSIAGAGGNYGYTF
CDR3nt: TGTGCCAGTAGTATAGCCGGGGCAGGGGGAAACTATGGCTACACCTTC
d_gene: TRBD1
abundance: .
j_gene: TRBJ1-2
v_gene: TRBV19

CDR3aa: CATSPEGYNEQFF
CDR3nt: TGTGCCACCAGCCCCGAAGGGTACAATGAGCAGTTCTTC
d_gene: .
abundance: .
j_gene: TRBJ2-1
v_gene: TRBV15

CDR3aa: CASSFLAARTFHEQYF
CDR3nt: TGTGCCAGCAGCTTTTTGGCGGCCCGCACATTCCACGAGCAGTACTTC
d_gene: .
abundance: once
j_gene: TRBJ2-7
v_gene: TRBV7-9

CDR3aa: CASSSIPSGAGELFF
CDR3nt: TGTGCCAGCAGCTCCATCCCTAGCGGGGCCGGGGAGCTGTTTTTT
d_gene: TRBD2
abundance: .
j_gene: TRBJ2-2
v_gene: TRBV7-2

CDR3aa: CASSPFYGTGGEKLFF
CDR3nt: TGTGCCAGCAGTCCCTTTTACGGGACAGGCGGTGAAAAACTGTTTTTT
d_gene: TRBD1
abundance: .
j_gene: TRBJ1-4
v_gene: TRBV2

CDR3aa: CATNSLAGGPNTQYF
CDR3nt: TGTGCCACCAATTCTCTAGCGGGAGGGCCCAATACGCAGTATTTT
d_gene: TRBD2
abundance: .
j_gene: TRBJ2-3
v_gene: TRBV28

CDR3aa: CASSSGLAGGADTQYF
CDR3nt: TGTGCCAGCAGTTCAGGACTAGCGGGGGGGGCAGATACGCAGTATTTT
d_gene: TRBD2
abundance: .
j_gene: TRBJ2-3
v_gene: TRBV28

CDR3aa: CASSTSRDSNNEQFF
CDR3nt: TGTGCCAGCAGTACCTCCCGGGACAGCAACAATGAGCAGTTCTTC
d_gene: TRBD1
abundance: .
j_gene: TRBJ2-1
v_gene: TRBV6-6

CDR3aa: CASSSMTVWETQYF
CDR3nt: TGTGCCAGCAGTTCAATGACGGTCTGGGAGACCCAGTACTTC
d_gene: .
abundance: .
j_gene: TRBJ2-5
v_gene: TRBV6-5

CDR3aa: CASSQIPGLLETQYF
CDR3nt: TGTGCCAGCAGTCAGATACCGGGACTGCTAGAGACCCAGTACTTC
d_gene: .
abundance: .
j_gene: TRBJ2-5
v_gene: TRBV27

CDR3aa: CAIRRTGTGNEQYF
CDR3nt: TGTGCCATCAGGAGAACCGGGACAGGGAACGAGCAGTACTTC
d_gene: TRBD1
abundance: .
j_gene: TRBJ2-7
v_gene: TRBV10-3

CDR3aa: CASSQGFNQPQHF
CDR3nt: TGTGCCAGCAGCCAGGGTTTCAATCAGCCCCAGCATTTT
d_gene: .
abundance: .
j_gene: TRBJ1-5
v_gene: TRBV14

CDR3aa: CASSVQFYNEQFF
CDR3nt: TGTGCTAGCAGCGTGCAGTTCTACAATGAGCAGTTCTTC
d_gene: .
abundance: .
j_gene: TRBJ2-1
v_gene: TRBV7-7

CDR3aa: CATSSHSWEEETQYF
CDR3nt: TGTGCCACCAGCAGTCACTCTTGGGAGGAAGAGACCCAGTACTTC
d_gene: .
abundance: .
j_gene: TRBJ2-5
v_gene: TRBV15

CDR3aa: CASSLVQGPHNEQFF
CDR3nt: TGCGCCAGCAGCTTGGTGCAGGGGCCCCACAATGAGCAGTTCTTC
d_gene: .
abundance: .
j_gene: TRBJ2-1
v_gene: TRBV5-1

CDR3aa: CSVGTGQTEAFF
CDR3nt: TGCAGCGTTGGTACAGGGCAAACTGAAGCTTTCTTT
d_gene: .
abundance: .
j_gene: TRBJ1-1
v_gene: TRBV29-1

CDR3aa: CASSLWGGEDSKNIQYF
CDR3nt: TGTGCCAGCAGCTTATGGGGGGGCGAGGATTCCAAAAACATTCAGTACTTC
d_gene: .
abundance: .
j_gene: TRBJ2-4
v_gene: TRBV7-9

CDR3aa: CASSTRGLALTYNEQFF
CDR3nt: TGTGCCAGTAGTACCCGGGGACTAGCGCTTACTTACAATGAGCAGTTCTTC
d_gene: TRBD2
abundance: .
j_gene: TRBJ2-1
v_gene: TRBV19

CDR3aa: CAISFKNTQYF
CDR3nt: TGTGCCATCAGCTTCAAAAATACGCAGTATTTT
d_gene: .
abundance: .
j_gene: TRBJ2-3
v_gene: TRBV10-3

CDR3aa: CASSSTSISSGNTIYF
CDR3nt: TGTGCCAGCAGCTCGACCTCGATCAGTTCTGGAAACACCATATATTTT
d_gene: .
abundance: .
j_gene: TRBJ1-3
v_gene: TRBV6-6

CDR3aa: CASSSRDRGSEKLFF
CDR3nt: TGTGCCAGTAGTAGCCGGGACAGGGGGAGCGAAAAACTGTTTTTT
d_gene: TRBD1
abundance: .
j_gene: TRBJ1-4
v_gene: TRBV19